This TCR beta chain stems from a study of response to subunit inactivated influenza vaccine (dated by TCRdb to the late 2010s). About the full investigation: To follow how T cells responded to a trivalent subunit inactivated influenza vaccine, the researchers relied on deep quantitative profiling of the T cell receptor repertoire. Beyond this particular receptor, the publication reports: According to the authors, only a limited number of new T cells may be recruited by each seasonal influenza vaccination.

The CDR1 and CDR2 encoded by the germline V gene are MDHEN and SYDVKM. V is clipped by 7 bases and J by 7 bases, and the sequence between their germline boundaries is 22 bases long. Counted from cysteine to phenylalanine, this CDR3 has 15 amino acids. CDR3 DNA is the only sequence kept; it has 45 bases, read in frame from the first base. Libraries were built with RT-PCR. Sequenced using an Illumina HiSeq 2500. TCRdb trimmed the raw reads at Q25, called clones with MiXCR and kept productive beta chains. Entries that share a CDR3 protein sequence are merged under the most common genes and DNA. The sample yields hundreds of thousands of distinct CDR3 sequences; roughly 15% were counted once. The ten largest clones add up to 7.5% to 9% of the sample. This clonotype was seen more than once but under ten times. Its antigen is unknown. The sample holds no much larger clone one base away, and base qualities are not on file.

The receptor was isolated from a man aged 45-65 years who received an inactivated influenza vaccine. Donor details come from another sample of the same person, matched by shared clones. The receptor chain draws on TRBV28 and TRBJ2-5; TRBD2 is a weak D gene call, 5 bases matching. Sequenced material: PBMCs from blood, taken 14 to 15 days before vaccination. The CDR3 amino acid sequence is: CASTPPGVSSLTQYF. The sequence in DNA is TGTGCCAGCACCCCCCCCGGGGTTAGCTCGCTGACCCAGTACTTC.